This T cell receptor beta chain comes out of a study of shared clonotypes between healthy human individuals (TCRdb year 2020). Study-wide context: The cohort comprised a couple of women and a few men aged 18 to 49 years. For each donor, CD4 naive and CD4 memory were each run on three plates, CD8 naive on two plates, and CD8 memory on one plate. Blood TCR repertoires of roughly five healthy adults were deeply sequenced to estimate repertoire size and the extent of clonotype sharing between individuals. Different laboratories and diverse techniques were used to prepare libraries and sequence TCR repertoires, to increase sequencing depth and limit assay-specific biases. Each donor's leukapheresis produced roughly between about 0.8 and 8.9 billion PBMCs. General study outcomes and caveats: Sampling was restricted to blood, and TCR repertoires in tissues likely differ from the TCR repertoires found in blood. Naive subsets generally had larger estimated clonotype richness than memory subsets. About 5% of naive CD4, approximately 3.7% of naive CD8, about 2.4% of memory CD4, and 0.4% of memory CD8 clonotypes were shared across several donors. Because the study included a small number of donors, the genetic and exposure-history diversity represented was limited. Even with the large sequencing depth, rarefaction of the sorted-subset datasets indicated that sequencing was incomplete. Pairwise subsampling indicated that sequencing depth was expected to affect the degree of clonotype sharing among donors. Compared with non-shared clonotypes, the clonotypes found in all four sorted-subset donors had higher generation probabilities.

Between the V and J ends, shortened by 5 bases and 4 bases respectively, the junction contains 14 bases. Counted from cysteine to phenylalanine, this CDR3 has 15 amino acids. Of all the DNA, just the CDR3 is kept, 45 bases in frame from base 1. CDR1 MDHEN and CDR2 SYDVKM are derived from the germline V gene. For the CD8 naive samples, CD45RO-negative cells were positively selected for CCR7, yielding a CD45RA+CCR7+ population from which TemRA cells were excluded. The donors were healthy, HIV-negative adults who had no recently reported acute infections or vaccinations. All donors were Caucasian adults living in Nashville, Tennessee, USA. Blood was obtained by leukapheresis, after which PBMCs were separated by Ficoll-Histopaque density gradient centrifugation and cryopreserved in liquid nitrogen vapor phase. Analytical flow cytometry was used to check the purity and quantity of every magnetically sorted T cell population. Genomic DNA was isolated from every sorted fraction and measured by UV absorbance on a Nanodrop 2000c.

Comments on this clone: Its antigen has not been determined. The sample holds no much larger clone one base away, and base qualities are not on file.

Using the deep immunoSEQ assay, TCR CDR3 regions were amplified from genomic DNA by multiplex PCR. Extracted genomic DNA from each cell subset was distributed evenly across all wells of several immunoSEQ 96-well plates, and each plate was treated as a replicate. For sorted subsets, 150 to 250 ng of genomic DNA, equivalent to some 30,000 T cell genomes, went into each replicate PCR. The purified libraries were quantified using a Qubit 3.0 fluorometer, sized with a Bioanalyzer 2100, and then quantified again using the KAPA Library Quantification kit. Every immunoSEQ 96-well plate was sequenced on a dedicated single-read 150-cycle Illumina NextSeq 550 flow cell. The original methods were these. The immunoSEQ output contained only junctional sequences without quality scores, so filtering could not match that applied to full-length reads. Sequences were annotated with PyIR, a Python wrapper for IgBLAST v1.9, using IMGT germline references to assign V/J genes and CDR3. Reads were filtered out if the reads had weak V/J assignments (E-value above 1e-6), no CDR3, stop codons, out-of-frame junctions, or ambiguous translated residues. V3J clonotypes were defined as sequences sharing the same inferred V gene, J gene, and CDR3 amino acid sequence. Percentage overlap between repertoires was computed as shared unique clonotypes divided by the size of the smaller repertoire. Three approaches were used to assess repertoire richness: RTK rarefaction, the Chao1 estimator, and Recon v2.1 estimates of unobserved clonotypes. For all TCRbeta clonotypes obtained by the gDNA method from a few donors, generation probabilities were computed with OLGA. What TCRdb holds here is the immuneACCESS table cut down to in-frame rearrangements. Part of the clones is not present; checked against another copy, under half of the missing clones reflect an unresolved V gene, and the others are unexplained. V and J calls and clone size are as listed in that table; D and trimming were resolved from the DNA. Counted in this sample were about 550,000 clones; roughly 95% of them appeared once. The ten largest clones add up to around 0.11% of the sample.

Material for sequencing was naive CD8+ T cells sorted from blood. This specimen's cell subset or site label, interpreted: CD45RA+CCR7+. The TCR comes from a woman in her 30s in good health. The sequence is built from TRBV28 and TRBJ2-2; the D segment cannot be called with confidence. CDR3 sequence: CASSQWDVGTGELFF. The nucleotide sequence is given as TGTGCCAGCAGTCAGTGGGATGTTGGCACCGGGGAGCTGTTTTTT. The CDR3 plus the reference TRBV28 and TRBJ2-2 genes for the other parts give the full variable domain: DVKVTQSSRYLVKRTGEKVFLECVQDMDHENMFWYRQDPGLGLRLIYFSYDVKMKEKGDIPEGYSVSREKKERFSLILESASTNQTSMYLCASSQWDVGTGELFFGEGSRLTVL.